These 29 T cell receptor beta chains were all obtained from the same sample, sequenced in a study of blood T cell repertoires in COVID-19. Sequenced by immunoSEQ multiplex PCR; TCRdb stores in-frame clones only, minus some. The table records under 250,000 clones, 84% of them present only once. Sequences were obtained from peripheral blood. All receptors come from a man aged 45-65 years with active or convalescent COVID-19.

The genes are TRBV19 and TRBJ2-7, with D possibly TRBD1 on 6 matching bases. Germline loops: CDR1 LNHDA, CDR2 SQIVND (reference sequence). V was pared by 9 bases and J by 3 bases, with 15 bases between. The CDR3 runs 13 residues. CDR3: CASPTGTGYEQYF. In DNA form, the CDR3 reads TGTGCCAGCCCAACAGGGACCGGCTACGAGCAGTACTTC.

V usage is TRBV5-1 and J usage is TRBJ2-1; 9 bases are a match to TRBD1. The CDR3 runs to 16 residues. The V segment lost 4 bases and the J segment 2 bases; nucleotides outside the gene matches: 7. Germline V CDR1 and CDR2: SGHRS, YFSETQ. The CDR3 spells CASSPPGTGTYNEQFF. For the CDR3, the DNA is TGCGCCAGCAGCCCCCCCGGGACAGGGACCTACAATGAGCAGTTCTTC.

This sequence joins TRBV30 and TRBJ2-2; 8 nucleotides line up with TRBD2. Per germline, CDR1 GTSNPN and CDR2 SVGIG (reference sequence). The CDR3 runs 16 residues. With 3 bases clipped from V and 6 bases from J, the junction kept 12 bases outside the gene matches. In DNA, the CDR3 is TGTGCCTGGAGCCTATTAGGGACTAGTACTGCCGGGGAGCTGTTTTTT. Its translation: CAWSLLGTSTAGELFF.

Note on this clone: This sample includes further DNA sequences coding for the same CDR3. The genes are TRBV6-5 and TRBJ1-2; 7 bases are a match to TRBD1. The CDR3 runs 13 residues. V shed 4 bases, J shed 4 bases, and the junction held 3 bases outside the gene matches. Per germline, CDR1 MNHEY and CDR2 SVGAGI. CDR3 amino acids: CASSSGGGYGYTF. CDR3 nucleotides: TGTGCCAGCAGTTCAGGGGGTGGCTATGGCTACACCTTC.

This chain connects TRBV30 to TRBJ1-2; TRBD1 might be the D (5 bases). The CDR3 has 14 residues. Trimming took off 0 bases at V and 6 bases at J, with 14 bases between the two ends. The germline V gene has CDR1 GTSNPN and CDR2 SVGIG (reference sequence). CDR3 DNA: TGTGCCTGGAGTGTACCAGGCCAGGGTAATGGCTACACCTTC. Translation gives CAWSVPGQGNGYTF. The whole variable domain, remainder taken from reference TRBV30 and TRBJ1-2, is SQTIHQWPATLVQPVGSPLSLECTVEGTSNPNLYWYRQAAGRGLQLLFYSVGIGQISSEVPQNLSASRPQDRQFILSSKKLLLSDSGFYLCAWSVPGQGNGYTFGSGTRLTVV.

This sequence joins TRBV7-9 and TRBJ1-4; D is unclear. The germline V and J ends were trimmed by 5 bases and 7 bases, with 14 bases remaining between them. The CDR3 is 14 amino acids. Germline loops: CDR1 SEHNR, CDR2 FQNEAQ (reference sequence). The CDR3 reads CASSGRVAGEKLFF. In DNA, the CDR3 is TGTGCCAGCAGCGGAAGGGTAGCGGGTGAAAAACTGTTTTTT.

In DNA, the CDR3 is TGTGCCAGCAGTCGGGGGGGAGGGGAGACCCAGTACTTC. Translation gives CASSRGGGETQYF. The gene calls are TRBV12-3 or TRBV12-4 and TRBJ2-5, with TRBD2 matching 8 bases. J gave up 5 bases and V 5 bases, and 4 bases lay outside the gene matches. This CDR3 contains 13 residues.

This clone turned up a few times. V gene TRBV7-9 combines with J gene TRBJ2-3; TRBD2 might be the D (5 bases). The ends were cut back, 7 bases at V and 5 bases at J, with 10 bases in the middle. This CDR3 is built from 12 residues. Germline loops: CDR1 SEHNR, CDR2 FQNEAQ (reference sequence). CDR3 bases: TGTGCCAGCAACGGAGGTGGAGATACGCAGTATTTT. Translated: CASNGGGDTQYF.

The V call is TRBV20-1, the J call TRBJ2-3; tentative D call: TRBD1 (6 bases). This CDR3 is built from 11 residues. Germline CDR1 and CDR2: DFQATT and SNEGSKA (reference sequence). V was shortened by 5 bases and J by 4 bases, with 7 bases between the two germline ends. CDR3 protein: CSARTADTQYF. The CDR3 nucleotides read TGCAGTGCTCGGACAGCAGATACGCAGTATTTT.

The chain carries TRBV7-9 and TRBJ2-1; TRBD2 agrees at 8 bases. CDR3 size: 17 residues. CDR1 SEHNR and CDR2 FQNEAQ come from the germline V gene (reference sequence). V lost 5 bases, J lost 5 bases, and 14 bases stayed unmatched. CDR3 nucleotide sequence: TGTGCCAGCAGCCCGCTTGGGCGGGGGGAGATTAACAATGAGCAGTTCTTC. Residues: CASSPLGRGEINNEQFF. The complete variable domain, with remaining parts taken from reference TRBV7-9 and TRBJ2-1, reads DTGVSQNPRHKITKRGQNVTFRCDPISEHNRLYWYRQTLGQGPEFLTYFQNEAQLEKSRLLSDRFSAERPKGSFSTLEIQRTEQGDSAMYLCASSPLGRGEINNEQFFGPGTRLTVL.

There are a few counts of this clone. V usage is TRBV28 and J usage is TRBJ1-2; D might be TRBD1 (6 bases). The ends were cut back, 7 bases at V and 6 bases at J, with 21 bases in the middle. CDR1 and CDR2 (germline): MDHEN, SYDVKM. The CDR3 has 15 residues. In DNA, the CDR3 is TGTGCCAGCATCAGACCGACAGGCCCCGCGAATGGCTACACCTTC. Its protein product is CASIRPTGPANGYTF.

CDR3 sequence: CASSPRTGWASPLHF. CDR3 sequence (DNA): TGTGCCAGCAGCCCCCGGACAGGTTGGGCTTCACCCCTCCACTTT. The chain links TRBV7-8 to TRBJ1-6; 7 bases agree with TRBD1. This CDR3 has 15 amino acids. V was clipped by 5 bases and J by 9 bases; unmatched bases: 10. Germline assignment: CDR1 SGHVS and CDR2 FQNEAQ. Variable domain in full (rest from reference TRBV7-8 and TRBJ1-6): GAGVSQSPRYKVAKRGQDVALRCDPISGHVSLFWYQQALGQGPEFLTYFQNEAQLDKSGLPSDRFFAERPEGSVSTLKIQRTQQEDSAVYLCASSPRTGWASPLHFGNGTRLTVT.

This rearrangement joins TRBV5-6 to TRBJ2-7, with a tentative D call TRBD2 (6 bases). This CDR3 spans 13 amino acids. Trimming left V 5 bases short and J 6 bases short, with 15 bases between. Germline V gene sequence: CDR1 SGHDT, CDR2 YYEEEE. Here the CDR3 DNA reads TGTGCCAGCAGTATGGGAGGAGGTCGCGAGCAGTACTTC. As protein: CASSMGGGREQYF. Full variable domain (outside the CDR3, taken from reference TRBV5-6 and TRBJ2-7): DAGVTQSPTHLIKTRGQQVTLRCSPKSGHDTVSWYQQALGQGPQFIFQYYEEEERQRGNFPDRFSGHQFPNYSSELNVNALLLGDSALYLCASSMGGGREQYFGPGTRLTVT.

This clone occurred once. The V gene is TRBV5-1, the J gene TRBJ2-3; TRBD1 matches at 8 bases. The trim removed 0 bases at V and 0 bases at J, leaving 6 bases unmatched. Germline CDR1 is SGHRS and CDR2 is YFSETQ. The CDR3 is 17 residues long. The CDR3 bases are TGCGCCAGCAGCTTGGCGGGGACAGGAGCTAGCACAGATACGCAGTATTTT. Translating it yields CASSLAGTGASTDTQYF.

The chain has TRBV4-1 and TRBJ1-2; 7 bases agree with TRBD1. The CDR3 consists of 18 residues. J lost 7 bases, V lost 3 bases, and 20 bases had no gene match. The germline gives CDR1 MGHRA, CDR2 YSYEKL. For the CDR3, the DNA is TGCGCCAGCAGCCATGTTGAAATGACAGGGCCCGGCCGAAGTGGCTACACCTTC. As protein: CASSHVEMTGPGRSGYTF.

This clone was seen more than once but under ten times. The J gene is TRBJ1-3, the V gene TRBV11-3; D remains ambiguous. Trimming took 1 base from V and 0 from J, leaving 7 bases between them. CDR1 is SGHNT, CDR2 YENEEA, per germline. The CDR3 loop spans 15 amino acids. CDR3 DNA: TGTGCCAGCAGCTTAGGAGGATTCTCTGGAAACACCATATATTTT. Translation: CASSLGGFSGNTIYF.

The rearrangement uses TRBV5-6 and TRBJ2-5, with a tentative D call TRBD1 (6 bases). V was trimmed by 1 base and J by 4 bases, leaving 14 bases between them. Germline V CDR1 and CDR2: SGHDT, YYEEEE. This CDR3 is built from 15 residues. CDR3 region: CASSLIGFRGETQYF. The CDR3 DNA follows: TGTGCCAGCAGCTTGATTGGTTTCAGGGGAGAGACCCAGTACTTC.

This rearrangement joins TRBV4-1 to TRBJ1-1; 7 nucleotides agree with TRBD1. The germline V gene has CDR1 MGHRA and CDR2 YSYEKL. This CDR3 is built from 16 residues. Trimming took 6 bases from V and 3 from J; bases not matched to a gene: 13. Here the CDR3 DNA reads TGCGCCAGCAGTTTTTCGGGACAGTATGATGACACTGAAGCTTTCTTT. It codes for CASSFSGQYDDTEAFF.

V is TRBV7-6 and J is TRBJ1-2, with D possibly matching TRBD1 (6 bases). The V gene lost 2 bases and the J gene lost 3 bases, with 7 bases spanning the gap. CDR3 length: 13 residues. Germline values: CDR1 SGHVS, CDR2 FNYEAQ. DNA of the CDR3: TGTGCCAGCAGCTTAAGACAGGACTATGGCTACACCTTC. Residues: CASSLRQDYGYTF.

This chain links TRBV30 with TRBJ1-5; D is perhaps TRBD1 (6 bases). CDR3 length: 16 residues. Germline values: CDR1 GTSNPN, CDR2 SVGIG (reference sequence). The V end lost 5 bases, the J end lost 0 bases, and 17 bases lay between the germline ends. CDR3 DNA: TGTGCCTGGGCCCTTGGGGGGGCTGGTAGCAATCAGCCCCAGCATTTT. It encodes CAWALGGAGSNQPQHF. Together with reference TRBV30 and TRBJ1-5, the CDR3 gives the full variable domain: SQTIHQWPATLVQPVGSPLSLECTVEGTSNPNLYWYRQAAGRGLQLLFYSVGIGQISSEVPQNLSASRPQDRQFILSSKKLLLSDSGFYLCAWALGGAGSNQPQHFGDGTRLSIL.

V usage is TRBV24-1 and J usage is TRBJ1-4; D is perhaps TRBD1 (6 bases). The CDR3 consists of 21 residues. V lost 4 bases and J 0 bases, leaving 26 bases between the germline ends. Germline V gene lookup returns CDR1 KGHDR and CDR2 SFDVKD. The CDR3 here is CATSDRGTRSPIIPTNEKLFF. CDR3 DNA sequence: TGTGCCACCAGTGACCGTGGGACAAGGAGCCCAATTATCCCAACTAATGAAAAACTGTTTTTT.

The chain uses TRBV10-3 and TRBJ1-2; D perhaps matches TRBD1 (6 bases). Trimming left V 6 bases short and J 3 bases short, with 17 bases between. CDR1 is ENHRY and CDR2 is SYGVKD in the germline V gene. CDR3 length: 15 residues. CDR3 sequence: CAIRTFRQADYGYTF. CDR3 sequence (DNA): TGTGCCATCAGGACATTCCGACAGGCGGACTATGGCTACACCTTC.

The chain uses TRBV4-3 and TRBJ2-4; 7 bases are a match to TRBD2. V shed 4 bases, J shed 6 bases, and the junction held 6 bases outside the gene matches. CDR3 length equals 14 residues. CDR1 LGHNA and CDR2 YSLEER come from the germline V gene. The CDR3 DNA reads as TGCGCCAGCAGCCCGGGGGGAATCGGAAACATTCAGTACTTC. Encoded protein: CASSPGGIGNIQYF.

The genes are TRBV7-9 and TRBJ1-2, with unresolved D. The V end lost 5 bases, the J end lost 3 bases, and 19 bases lay between the germline ends. The CDR3 contains 16 residues. In germline, CDR1 is SEHNR, CDR2 FQNEAQ (reference sequence). CDR3: CASSGPVAKTDYGYTF. The CDR3 nucleotides are TGTGCCAGCAGCGGCCCGGTGGCAAAGACTGACTATGGCTACACCTTC.

V gene TRBV11-2 combines with J gene TRBJ1-1, with a tentative D call TRBD1 (6 bases). Trimming shortened V by 5 bases and J by 0 bases, and 16 bases separated the two germline ends. Germline-derived CDR1 and CDR2 are SGHAT and FQNNGV. The CDR3 consists of 16 residues. The CDR3 sequence: CASSISNRVMNTEAFF. The CDR3 DNA sequence: TGTGCCAGCAGCATCTCAAACAGGGTCATGAACACTGAAGCTTTCTTT.

The chain couples TRBV5-1 to TRBJ1-4; 10 bases agree with TRBD1. Germline CDR1 SGHRS, CDR2 YFSETQ. V lost 4 bases to trimming and J lost 2 bases; unmatched junction nucleotides: 2. There are 15 residues in the CDR3. The CDR3 loop reads CASSRDRGTNEKLFF. CDR3 bases: TGCGCCAGCAGCAGGGACAGGGGCACTAATGAAAAACTGTTTTTT.

The V call is TRBV6-5, the J call TRBJ2-3; weak D call: TRBD2 (6 bases). V was shortened by 7 bases and J by 7 bases, with 15 bases between the two germline ends. This CDR3 is built from 13 residues. Germline V gene lookup returns CDR1 MNHEY and CDR2 SVGAGI. The CDR3 protein is CASTTGGVNTQYF. In DNA, the CDR3 is TGTGCCAGCACCACCGGCGGGGTAAATACGCAGTATTTT.

The rearrangement links TRBV14 to TRBJ1-3; TRBD1 might be the D (6 bases). The germline V gene encodes CDR1 SGHDN and CDR2 FVKESK. This CDR3 contains 13 residues. V lost 6 bases and J lost 3, with 9 bases in between. CDR3 DNA: TGTGCCAGCAGGACAGGAGTTGGAAACACCATATATTTT. Its translation is CASRTGVGNTIYF.

The V and J genes are TRBV6-1 and TRBJ2-1; maybe TRBD2 (6 bases). The germline CDR1 and CDR2 sequences are MNHNS and SASEGT. The germline V and J ends were trimmed by 3 bases and 4 bases, with 13 bases remaining between them. The length of the CDR3 is 15 residues. CDR3 sequence reads: CASSEMAGSYNEQFF. CDR3 DNA sequence: TGTGCCAGCAGTGAGATGGCGGGGTCATACAATGAGCAGTTCTTC.